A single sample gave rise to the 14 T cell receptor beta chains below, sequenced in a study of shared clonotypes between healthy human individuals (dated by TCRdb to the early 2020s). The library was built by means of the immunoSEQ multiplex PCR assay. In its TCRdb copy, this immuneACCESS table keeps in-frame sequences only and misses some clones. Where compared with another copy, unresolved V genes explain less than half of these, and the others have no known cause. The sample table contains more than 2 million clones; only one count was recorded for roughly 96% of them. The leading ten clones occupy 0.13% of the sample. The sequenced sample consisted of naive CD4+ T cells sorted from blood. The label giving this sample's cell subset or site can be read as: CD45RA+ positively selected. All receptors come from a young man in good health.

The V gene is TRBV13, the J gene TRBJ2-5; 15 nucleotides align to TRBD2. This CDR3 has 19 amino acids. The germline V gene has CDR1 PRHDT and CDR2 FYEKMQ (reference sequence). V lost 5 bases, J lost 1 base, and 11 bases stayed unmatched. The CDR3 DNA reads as TGTGCCAGCAGCCTGAGGGGGACTAGCGGGAGGTTAACCCAAGAGACCCAGTACTTC. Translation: CASSLRGTSGRLTQETQYF.

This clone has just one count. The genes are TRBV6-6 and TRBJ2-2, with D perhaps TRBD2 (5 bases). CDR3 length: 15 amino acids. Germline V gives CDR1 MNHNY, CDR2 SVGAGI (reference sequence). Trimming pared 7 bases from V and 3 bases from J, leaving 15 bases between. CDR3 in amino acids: CASTRLLDDTGELFF. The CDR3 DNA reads TGTGCCAGCACCCGCCTACTAGATGACACCGGGGAGCTGTTTTTT.

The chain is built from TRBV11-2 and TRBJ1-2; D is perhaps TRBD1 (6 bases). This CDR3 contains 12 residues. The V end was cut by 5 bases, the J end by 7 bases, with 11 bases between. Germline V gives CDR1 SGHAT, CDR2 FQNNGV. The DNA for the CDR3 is TGTGCCAGCAGCCTAACAGGGAGTGGCTACACCTTC. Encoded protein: CASSLTGSGYTF.

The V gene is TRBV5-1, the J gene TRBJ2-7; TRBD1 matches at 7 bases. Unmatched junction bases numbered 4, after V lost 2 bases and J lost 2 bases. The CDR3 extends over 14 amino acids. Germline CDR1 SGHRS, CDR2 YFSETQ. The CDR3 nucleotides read TGCGCCAGCAGCTTTGGGACAGATACCTACGAGCAGTACTTC. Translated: CASSFGTDTYEQYF. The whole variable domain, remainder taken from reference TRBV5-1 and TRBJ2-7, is KAGVTQTPRYLIKTRGQQVTLSCSPISGHRSVSWYQQTPGQGLQFLFEYFSETQRNKGNFPGRFSGRQFSNSRSEMNVSTLELGDSALYLCASSFGTDTYEQYFGPGTRLTVT.

This CDR3 is CASSLSSRGQDEQFF. Here the CDR3 DNA reads TGCGCCAGCAGCTTGTCGTCTAGGGGTCAGGATGAGCAGTTCTTC. The genes are TRBV5-1 and TRBJ2-1; D is perhaps TRBD1 (5 bases). Trimming stripped 1 base from V and 8 bases from J, with 16 bases between. The CDR3 loop spans 15 amino acids. Germline CDR1 SGHRS, CDR2 YFSETQ.

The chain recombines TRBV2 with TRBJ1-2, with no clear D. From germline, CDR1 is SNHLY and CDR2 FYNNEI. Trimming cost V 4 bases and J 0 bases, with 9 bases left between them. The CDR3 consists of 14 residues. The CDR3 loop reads CASSVTSANYGYTF. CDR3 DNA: TGTGCCAGCAGTGTCACATCCGCTAACTATGGCTACACCTTC.

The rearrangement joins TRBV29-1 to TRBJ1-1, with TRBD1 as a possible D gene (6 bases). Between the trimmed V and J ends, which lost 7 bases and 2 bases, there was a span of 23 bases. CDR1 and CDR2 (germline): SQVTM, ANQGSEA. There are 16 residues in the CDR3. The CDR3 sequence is CSAGWGLSAANTEAFF. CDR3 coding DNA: TGCAGCGCTGGGTGGGGGCTTTCCGCAGCCAACACTGAAGCTTTCTTT.

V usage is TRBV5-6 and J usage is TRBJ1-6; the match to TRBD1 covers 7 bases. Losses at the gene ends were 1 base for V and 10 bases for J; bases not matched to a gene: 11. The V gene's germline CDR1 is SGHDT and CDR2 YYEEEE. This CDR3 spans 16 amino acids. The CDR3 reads CASSLPDREGISPLHF. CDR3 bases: TGTGCCAGCAGCTTGCCTGACAGGGAAGGGATATCACCCCTCCACTTT. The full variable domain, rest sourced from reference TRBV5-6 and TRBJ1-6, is DAGVTQSPTHLIKTRGQQVTLRCSPKSGHDTVSWYQQALGQGPQFIFQYYEEEERQRGNFPDRFSGHQFPNYSSELNVNALLLGDSALYLCASSLPDREGISPLHFGNGTRLTVT.

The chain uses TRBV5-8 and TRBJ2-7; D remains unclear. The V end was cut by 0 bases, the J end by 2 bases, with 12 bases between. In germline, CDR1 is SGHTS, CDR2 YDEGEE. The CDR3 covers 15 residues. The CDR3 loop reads CASSLGGGAAYEQYF. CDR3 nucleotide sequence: TGTGCCAGCAGCTTGGGGGGTGGAGCCGCCTACGAGCAGTACTTC. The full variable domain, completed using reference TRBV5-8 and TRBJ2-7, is EAGVTQSPTHLIKTRGQQATLRCSPISGHTSVYWYQQALGLGLQFLLWYDEGEERNRGNFPPRFSGRQFPNYSSELNVNALELEDSALYLCASSLGGGAAYEQYFGPGTRLTVT.

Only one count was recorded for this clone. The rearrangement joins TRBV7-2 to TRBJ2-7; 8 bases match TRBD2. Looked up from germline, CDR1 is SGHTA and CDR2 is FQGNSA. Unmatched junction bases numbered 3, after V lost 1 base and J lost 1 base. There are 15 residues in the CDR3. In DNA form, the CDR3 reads TGTGCCAGCAGCTTAGTACTAGCGGTTTCCTACGAGCAGTACTTC. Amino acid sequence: CASSLVLAVSYEQYF.

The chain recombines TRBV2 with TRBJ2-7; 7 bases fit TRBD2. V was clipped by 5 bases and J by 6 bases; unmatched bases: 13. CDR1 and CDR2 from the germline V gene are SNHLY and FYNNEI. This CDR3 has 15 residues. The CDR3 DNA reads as TGTGCCAGCAGTAGTTGGACTAGGCTGTTCCCCGAGCAGTACTTC. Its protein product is CASSSWTRLFPEQYF.

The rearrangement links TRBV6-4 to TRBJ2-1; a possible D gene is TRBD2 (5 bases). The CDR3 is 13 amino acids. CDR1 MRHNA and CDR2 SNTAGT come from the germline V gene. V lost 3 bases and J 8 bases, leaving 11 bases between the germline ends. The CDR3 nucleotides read TGTGCCAGCAGTGAAGGGCTAGCCCATGAGCAGTTCTTC. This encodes CASSEGLAHEQFF.

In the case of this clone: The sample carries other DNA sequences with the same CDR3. In DNA, the CDR3 is TGTGCCAGCTCCCGGACTAGCGGGGGAGAGACCCAGTACTTC. It is translated as CASSRTSGGETQYF. This chain joins TRBV18 and TRBJ2-5, with 13 nucleotides matching TRBD2. The CDR3 extends over 14 amino acids. V lost 6 bases to trimming and J lost 4 bases; unmatched junction nucleotides: 2. CDR1 and CDR2 (germline): KGHSH, LQKENI.

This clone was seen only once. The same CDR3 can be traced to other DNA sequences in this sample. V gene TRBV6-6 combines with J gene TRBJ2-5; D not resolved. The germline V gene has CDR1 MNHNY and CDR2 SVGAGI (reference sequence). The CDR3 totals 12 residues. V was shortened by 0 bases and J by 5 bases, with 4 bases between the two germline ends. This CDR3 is CASSYSGETQYF. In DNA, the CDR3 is TGTGCCAGCAGTTACTCCGGTGAGACCCAGTACTTC.